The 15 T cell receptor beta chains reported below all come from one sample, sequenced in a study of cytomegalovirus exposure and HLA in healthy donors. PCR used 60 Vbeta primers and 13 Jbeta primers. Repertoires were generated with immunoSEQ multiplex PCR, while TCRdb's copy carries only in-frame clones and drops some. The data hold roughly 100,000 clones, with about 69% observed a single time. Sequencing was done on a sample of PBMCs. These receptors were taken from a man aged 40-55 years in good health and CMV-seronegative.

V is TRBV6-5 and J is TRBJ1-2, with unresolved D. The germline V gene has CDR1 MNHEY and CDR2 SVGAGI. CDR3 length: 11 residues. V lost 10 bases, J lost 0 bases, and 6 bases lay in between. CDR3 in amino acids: CATLTNYGYTF. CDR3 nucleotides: TGTGCCACCCTAACTAACTATGGCTACACCTTC.

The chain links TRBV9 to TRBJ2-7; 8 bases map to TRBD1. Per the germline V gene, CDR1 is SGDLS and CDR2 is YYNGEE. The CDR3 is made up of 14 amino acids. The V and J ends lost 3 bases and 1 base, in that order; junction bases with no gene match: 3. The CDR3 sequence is CASSAHRGSYEQYF. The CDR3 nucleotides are TGTGCCAGCAGCGCCCACAGGGGGTCCTACGAGCAGTACTTC.

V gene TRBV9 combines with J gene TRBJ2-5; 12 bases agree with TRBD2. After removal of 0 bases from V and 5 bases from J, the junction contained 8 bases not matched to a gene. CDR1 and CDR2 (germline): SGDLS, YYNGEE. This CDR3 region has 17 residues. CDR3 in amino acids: CASSVGASGGGGETQYF. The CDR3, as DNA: TGTGCCAGCAGCGTAGGGGCTAGCGGGGGGGGCGGGGAGACCCAGTACTTC.

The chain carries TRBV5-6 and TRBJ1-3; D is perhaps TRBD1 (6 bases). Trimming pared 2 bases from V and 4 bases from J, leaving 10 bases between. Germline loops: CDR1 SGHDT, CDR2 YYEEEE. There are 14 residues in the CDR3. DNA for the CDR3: TGTGCCAGCAGCTTCGACAGGAGAGGAAACACCATATATTTT. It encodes CASSFDRRGNTIYF.

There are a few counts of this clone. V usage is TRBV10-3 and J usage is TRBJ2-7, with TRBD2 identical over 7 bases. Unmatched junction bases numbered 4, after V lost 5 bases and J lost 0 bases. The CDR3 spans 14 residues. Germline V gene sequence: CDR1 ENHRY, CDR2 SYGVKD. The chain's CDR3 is CAISPSGSSYEQYF. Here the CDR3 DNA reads TGTGCCATCAGTCCTAGCGGAAGCTCCTACGAGCAGTACTTC.

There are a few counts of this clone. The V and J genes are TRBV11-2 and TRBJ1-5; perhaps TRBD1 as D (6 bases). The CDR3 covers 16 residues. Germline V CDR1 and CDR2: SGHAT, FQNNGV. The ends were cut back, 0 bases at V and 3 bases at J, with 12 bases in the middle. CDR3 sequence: CASSLEPGADNQPQHF. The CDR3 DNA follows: TGTGCCAGCAGCTTAGAGCCAGGGGCAGACAATCAGCCCCAGCATTTT.

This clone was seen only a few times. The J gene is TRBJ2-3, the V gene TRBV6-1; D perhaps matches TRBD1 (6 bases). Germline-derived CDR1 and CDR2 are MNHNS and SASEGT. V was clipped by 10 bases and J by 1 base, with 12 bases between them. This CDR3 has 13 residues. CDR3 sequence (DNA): TGTGCCACTCAGGGGTATGGCACAGATACGCAGTATTTT. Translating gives CATQGYGTDTQYF.

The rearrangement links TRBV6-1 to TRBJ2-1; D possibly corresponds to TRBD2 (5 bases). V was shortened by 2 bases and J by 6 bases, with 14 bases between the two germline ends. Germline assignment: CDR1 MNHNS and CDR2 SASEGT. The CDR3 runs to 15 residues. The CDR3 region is CASSEPLVGSNEQFF. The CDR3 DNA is TGTGCCAGCAGTGAACCACTAGTCGGCTCCAATGAGCAGTTCTTC.

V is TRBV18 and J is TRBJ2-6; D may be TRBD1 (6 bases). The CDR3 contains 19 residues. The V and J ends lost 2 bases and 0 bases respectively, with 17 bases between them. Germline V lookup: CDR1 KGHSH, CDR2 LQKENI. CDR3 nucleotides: TGTGCCAGCTCACCATGGGCGACAGGTGAACCCTCTGGGGCCAACGTCCTGACTTTC. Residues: CASSPWATGEPSGANVLTF.

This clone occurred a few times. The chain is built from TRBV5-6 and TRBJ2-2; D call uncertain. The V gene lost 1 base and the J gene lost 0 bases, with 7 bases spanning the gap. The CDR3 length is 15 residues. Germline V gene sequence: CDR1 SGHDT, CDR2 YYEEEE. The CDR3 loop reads CASSLWAANTGELFF. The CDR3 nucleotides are TGTGCCAGCAGCTTGTGGGCCGCGAACACCGGGGAGCTGTTTTTT.

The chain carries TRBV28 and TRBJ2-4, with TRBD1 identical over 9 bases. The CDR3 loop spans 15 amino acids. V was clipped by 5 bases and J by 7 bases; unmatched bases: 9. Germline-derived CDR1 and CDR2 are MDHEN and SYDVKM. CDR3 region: CASSPPGQGSNIQYF. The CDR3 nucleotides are TGTGCCAGCAGTCCCCCGGGACAGGGTTCGAACATTCAGTACTTC. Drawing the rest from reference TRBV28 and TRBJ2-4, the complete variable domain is DVKVTQSSRYLVKRTGEKVFLECVQDMDHENMFWYRQDPGLGLRLIYFSYDVKMKEKGDIPEGYSVSREKKERFSLILESASTNQTSMYLCASSPPGQGSNIQYFGAGTRLSVL.

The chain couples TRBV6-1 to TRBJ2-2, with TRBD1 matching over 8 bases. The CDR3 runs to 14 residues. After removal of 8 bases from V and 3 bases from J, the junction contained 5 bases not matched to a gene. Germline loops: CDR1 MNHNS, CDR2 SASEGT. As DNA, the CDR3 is TGTGCCAGCGGGGACAGGTCAGACACCGGGGAGCTGTTTTTT. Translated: CASGDRSDTGELFF.

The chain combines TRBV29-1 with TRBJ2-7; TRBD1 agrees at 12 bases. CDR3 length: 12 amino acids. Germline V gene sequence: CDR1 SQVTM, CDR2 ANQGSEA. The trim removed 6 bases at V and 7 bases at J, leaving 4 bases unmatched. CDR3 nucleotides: TGCAGCGTATGGGACAGGGGGCTTGAGCAGTACTTC. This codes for CSVWDRGLEQYF.

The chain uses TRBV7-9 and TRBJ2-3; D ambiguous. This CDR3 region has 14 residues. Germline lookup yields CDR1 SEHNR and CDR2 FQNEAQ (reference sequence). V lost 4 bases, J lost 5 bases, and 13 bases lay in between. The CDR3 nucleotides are TGTGCCAGCAGCTACGTCGAGAATGAAGATACGCAGTATTTT. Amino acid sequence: CASSYVENEDTQYF.

CDR3 residues: CASSARDSGPEAFF. CDR3 nucleotide sequence: TGTGCCAGCAGCGCTAGGGACAGCGGGCCTGAAGCTTTCTTT. The chain carries TRBV11-2 and TRBJ1-1; TRBD1 aligns across 7 bases. The CDR3 spans 14 residues. Germline V lookup: CDR1 SGHAT, CDR2 FQNNGV. Trimming removed 5 bases from V and 6 bases from J; junction bases left unmatched: 9. The whole variable domain, filled in from reference TRBV11-2 and TRBJ1-1, reads EAGVAQSPRYKIIEKRQSVAFWCNPISGHATLYWYQQILGQGPKLLIQFQNNGVVDDSQLPKDRFSAERLKGVDSTLKIQPAKLEDSAVYLCASSARDSGPEAFFGQGTRLTVV.